Presented here are 24 T cell receptor beta chains from one specimen sequenced in a study of T cells in Graves' hyperthyroidism and ophthalmopathy. TCR beta CDR3 sequences were amplified from RNA transcripts. The HTBI set primed first-round TCR CDR3 RT-PCR. One entry per CDR3 protein results from TCRdb running MiXCR on the multiplex PCR reads. This sample yields roughly 300,000 distinct CDR3 sequences, of which 25% to 30% are seen a single time; 25% to 30% belongs to the top ten. Material: blood. Receptors originate from a middle-aged man with Graves' hyperthyroidism that later progressed to Graves' ophthalmopathy.

The table lists this clonotype with many counts. The CDR3 reads CASQGSRTYEQYF. CDR3 coding DNA: TGTGCCAGCCAGGGGTCCCGAACCTACGAGCAGTACTTC. This sequence joins TRBV2 and TRBJ2-7; the D gene is possibly TRBD1 (6 bases). V lost 8 bases to trimming and J lost 2 bases, with 13 bases between them. Germline CDR1 and CDR2: SNHLY and FYNNEI. The length of the CDR3 is 13 residues.

This clonotype was counted ten times or more. The V gene is TRBV20-1, the J gene TRBJ2-7; TRBD2 matches 8 bases. The CDR3 totals 15 residues. V lost 6 bases, J lost 0 bases, and 10 bases stayed unmatched. CDR1 and CDR2 (germline): DFQATT, SNEGSKA (reference sequence). The DNA for the CDR3 is TGCAGTGCAAGGGGTCTAGCGGGTCGCTCCTACGAGCAGTACTTC. It is translated as CSARGLAGRSYEQYF.

This clonotype was detected ten times or more. The chain recombines TRBV7-9 with TRBJ2-7, with a tentative D call TRBD2 (6 bases). Germline CDR1 is SEHNR and CDR2 is FQNEAQ (reference sequence). The CDR3 extends over 16 amino acids. V was cut by 0 bases and J by 3 bases, with 15 bases left in between. The CDR3 protein is CASSLALRDSYYEQYF. In nucleotides, the CDR3 is TGTGCCAGCAGCTTAGCGCTAAGGGACTCCTACTACGAGCAGTACTTC. The complete variable domain, with remaining parts taken from reference TRBV7-9 and TRBJ2-7, reads DTGVSQNPRHKITKRGQNVTFRCDPISEHNRLYWYRQTLGQGPEFLTYFQNEAQLEKSRLLSDRFSAERPKGSFSTLEIQRTEQGDSAMYLCASSLALRDSYYEQYFGPGTRLTVT.

This clonotype showed up many times. This chain uses TRBV12-3 or TRBV12-4 with TRBJ2-7, with D maybe TRBD1 (6 bases). The length of the CDR3 is 13 residues. The V gene lost 5 bases and the J gene lost 0 bases, with 8 bases spanning the gap. CDR3 DNA: TGTGCCAGCAGTGGACAGACCTCCTACGAGCAGTACTTC. Amino acid sequence: CASSGQTSYEQYF.

The chain couples TRBV13 to TRBJ1-1; the match to TRBD1 covers 11 bases. The V gene's germline CDR1 is PRHDT and CDR2 FYEKMQ (reference sequence). This CDR3 is built from 15 residues. The ends lost 3 bases at V and 3 bases at J; junction bases unmatched: 3. The CDR3 DNA reads as TGTGCCAGCAGCTTGGACAGGGGGCGCGACACTGAAGCTTTCTTT. Amino acids: CASSLDRGRDTEAFF.

This clonotype was picked up a small number of times. This chain uses TRBV20-1 with TRBJ2-7; TRBD1 matches 9 bases. The V gene's germline CDR1 is DFQATT and CDR2 SNEGSKA (reference sequence). V was clipped by 6 bases and J by 4 bases; unmatched bases: 10. The CDR3 contains 14 residues. This CDR3 reads CSALDRGALYEQYF. DNA for the CDR3: TGCAGTGCCCTGGACAGGGGCGCTCTATACGAGCAGTACTTC.

This clonotype has ten or more counts. This chain connects TRBV4-1 to TRBJ2-7, with 7 bases fitting TRBD2. Per the germline V gene, CDR1 is MGHRA and CDR2 is YSYEKL. This CDR3 has 16 amino acids. With 5 bases clipped from V and 4 bases from J, the junction kept 14 bases outside the gene matches. CDR3 amino acids: CASSDGEGRTIYEQYF. The CDR3 DNA is TGCGCCAGCAGCGACGGGGAGGGCCGAACCATTTACGAGCAGTACTTC.

This clonotype was counted many times. The genes are TRBV10-3 and TRBJ1-2; 8 positions agree with TRBD1. The germline V gene has CDR1 ENHRY and CDR2 SYGVKD. V lost 9 bases, J lost 4 bases, and 7 bases stayed unmatched. This CDR3 has 13 amino acids. CDR3 protein: CAMRQGRGYGYTF. In DNA form, the CDR3 reads TGTGCCATGAGACAGGGGAGAGGCTATGGCTACACCTTC.

Ten or more counts support this clonotype. The gene calls are TRBV27 and TRBJ2-7; the D is unclear. The CDR3 sequence is 13 residues long. From germline, CDR1 is MNHEY and CDR2 SMNVEV (reference sequence). V was shortened by 2 bases and J by 0 bases, with 5 bases between the two germline ends. The CDR3 nucleotides are TGTGCCAGCAGTTTAACCGTCTCCTACGAGCAGTACTTC. Amino acids: CASSLTVSYEQYF.

This clonotype occurred many times. The J gene is TRBJ2-5, the V gene TRBV29-1; no clear D gene. CDR1 and CDR2 from the germline V gene are SQVTM and ANQGSEA. Trimming cost V 4 bases and J 5 bases, with 17 bases left between them. CDR3 length: 14 amino acids. The CDR3 DNA follows: TGCAGCGTTGCTCTCGGATCCTCACGGGAGACCCAGTACTTC. Translating it yields CSVALGSSRETQYF.

At least ten counts were recorded for this clonotype. V gene TRBV7-2 combines with J gene TRBJ2-5; D remains unclear. Trimming pared 2 bases from V and 2 bases from J, leaving 12 bases between. Germline loops: CDR1 SGHTA, CDR2 FQGNSA. There are 15 residues in the CDR3. For the CDR3, the DNA is TGTGCCAGCAGCTTATATTCGGGCCCACAAGAGACCCAGTACTTC. Encoded protein: CASSLYSGPQETQYF.

The rearrangement joins TRBV6-4 to TRBJ2-7; no clear D. V was cut by 5 bases and J by 0 bases, with 20 bases left in between. Germline V CDR1 and CDR2: MRHNA, SNTAGT. CDR3 length equals 17 residues. CDR3 amino acids: CASSLSLNTHISYEQYF. DNA for the CDR3: TGTGCCAGCAGTCTCTCCTTGAACACCCATATCTCCTACGAGCAGTACTTC.

The sample holds a few counts of this clonotype. J is TRBJ1-1 and V is TRBV11-1, with D possibly being TRBD1 (5 bases). The germline V and J ends were trimmed by 0 bases and 8 bases, with 13 bases remaining between them. The CDR3 is 14 amino acids. Germline CDR1 is SGHAT and CDR2 is FQDESV (reference sequence). As DNA, the CDR3 is TGTGCCAGCAGCTTAGCCATCGGGGGGGGAGAAGCTTTCTTT. This sequence encodes CASSLAIGGGEAFF.

V gene TRBV15 combines with J gene TRBJ2-5; 7 bases fit TRBD2. CDR3 length: 17 residues. CDR1 is LNHNV and CDR2 is YYDKDF in the germline V gene (reference sequence). The CDR3, as DNA: TGTCCTACCAGCAGAGATAGGAGCGGGGATCGCGGGGAGACCCAGTACTTC. This codes for CPTSRDRSGDRGETQYF.

This clonotype was picked up many times. The J gene is TRBJ2-7, the V gene TRBV6-5; D may correspond to TRBD1 or TRBD2 (6 bases each). This CDR3 is 15 amino acids long. Trimming cost V 11 bases and J 0 bases, with 20 bases left between them. From germline, CDR1 is MNHEY and CDR2 SVGAGI. The CDR3 DNA reads TGTGCCGATGGGGGGCCGGGGCATGACTCCTACGAGCAGTACTTC. Protein: CADGGPGHDSYEQYF.

This clonotype appeared many times. The genes are TRBV29-1 and TRBJ2-5, with 12 nucleotides matching TRBD2. CDR1 and CDR2 (germline): SQVTM, ANQGSEA. This CDR3 comprises 15 residues. V gave up 3 bases and J gave up 5 bases; unmatched junction bases: 7. The CDR3 nucleotides are TGCAGCGTTGAGCCGGCTAGCGGGAGGGGGGAGACCCAGTACTTC. Encoded protein: CSVEPASGRGETQYF.

This clonotype was seen at least ten times. J is TRBJ2-4 and V is TRBV10-2; D not certain. From germline, CDR1 is WSHSY and CDR2 SAAADI. Trimming took off 5 bases at V and 11 bases at J, with 10 bases between the two ends. The CDR3 runs 11 residues. CDR3 coding DNA: TGCGCCAGCAGTTCCGCGATCGTTCAGTACTTC. Protein sequence: CASSSAIVQYF.

This clonotype was seen ten or more times. The DNA of the CDR3 is TGCAGTGCTAGCGATCCCTCAGGGCACACTGAAGCTTTCTTT. It encodes CSASDPSGHTEAFF. The rearrangement joins TRBV20-1 to TRBJ1-1; possible D gene TRBD1, 5 bases. Trimming left V 3 bases short and J 3 bases short, with 14 bases between. CDR3 length: 14 residues. Germline assignment: CDR1 DFQATT and CDR2 SNEGSKA (reference sequence).

The sample holds many counts of this clonotype. The V gene is TRBV9, the J gene TRBJ2-5; unclear D gene. Germline CDR1 reads SGDLS; CDR2 reads YYNGEE. V was shortened by 3 bases and J by 0 bases, with 3 bases between the two germline ends. CDR3 length: 12 residues. The CDR3 region is CASSADQETQYF. The DNA for the CDR3 is TGTGCCAGCAGCGCAGACCAAGAGACCCAGTACTTC. Full variable domain (outside the CDR3, taken from reference TRBV9 and TRBJ2-5): DSGVTQTPKHLITATGQRVTLRCSPRSGDLSVYWYQQSLDQGLQFLIQYYNGEERAKGNILERFSAQQFPDLHSELNLSSLELGDSALYFCASSADQETQYFGPGTRLLVL.

This clonotype was counted a single time. This chain connects TRBV27 to TRBJ2-7; weak D call: TRBD1 (6 bases). The CDR3 extends over 15 amino acids. Looked up from germline, CDR1 is MNHEY and CDR2 is SMNVEV (reference sequence). Trimming stripped 0 bases from V and 2 bases from J, with 11 bases between. The CDR3 DNA reads as TGTGCCAGCAGTTTATCGGCCGGGGACACCTACGAGCAGTACTTC. Protein product: CASSLSAGDTYEQYF.

This chain connects TRBV6-5 to TRBJ1-2, with D perhaps TRBD1 (6 bases). The CDR3 consists of 13 residues. V lost 2 bases and J lost 6, with 10 bases in between. In germline, CDR1 is MNHEY, CDR2 SVGAGI. The CDR3 DNA sequence: TGTGCCAGCAGTTACACAGGGTATGATGGCTACACCTTC. It is translated as CASSYTGYDGYTF.

This clonotype was counted many times. Here the CDR3 reads CATSDSGLAGRQETQYF. The CDR3 DNA reads as TGTGCCACCAGTGACTCTGGACTAGCGGGCCGTCAAGAGACCCAGTACTTC. This chain connects TRBV24-1 to TRBJ2-5; 11 bases match TRBD2. This CDR3 is built from 17 residues. Germline-derived CDR1 and CDR2 are KGHDR and SFDVKD. Trimming took 4 bases from V and 2 from J; bases not matched to a gene: 8.

This sequence joins TRBV28 and TRBJ1-1; D is undetermined. Deletions cut 5 bases from V and 2 bases from J, with 12 bases between. The germline V gene has CDR1 MDHEN and CDR2 SYDVKM. This CDR3 has 14 residues. The CDR3 nucleotides read TGTGCCAGCAGTAACCCGGGATTTAACACTGAAGCTTTCTTT. Translated: CASSNPGFNTEAFF.

This clonotype was recorded at least ten times. V usage is TRBV25-1 and J usage is TRBJ1-2, with D possibly TRBD1 on 5 matching bases. CDR1 and CDR2 from the germline V gene are MGHDK and SYGVNS. The ends were cut back, 0 bases at V and 6 bases at J, with 8 bases in the middle. CDR3 length: 13 residues. CDR3 region: CASSEYGTDGYTF. In nucleotides, the CDR3 is TGTGCCAGCAGTGAATATGGGACTGATGGCTACACCTTC.